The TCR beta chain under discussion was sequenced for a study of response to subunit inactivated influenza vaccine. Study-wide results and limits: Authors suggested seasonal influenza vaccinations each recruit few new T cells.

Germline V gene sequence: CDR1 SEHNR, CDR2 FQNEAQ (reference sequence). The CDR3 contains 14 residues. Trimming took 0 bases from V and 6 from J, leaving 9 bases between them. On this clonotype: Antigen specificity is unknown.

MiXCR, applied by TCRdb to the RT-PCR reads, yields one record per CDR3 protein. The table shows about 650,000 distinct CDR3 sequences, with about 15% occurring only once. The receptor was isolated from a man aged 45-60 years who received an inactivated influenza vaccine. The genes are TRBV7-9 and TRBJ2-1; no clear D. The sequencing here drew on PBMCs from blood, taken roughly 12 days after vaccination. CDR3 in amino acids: CASSLASLLNEQFF. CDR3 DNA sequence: TGTGCCAGCAGCTTAGCCTCTCTCCTCAATGAGCAGTTCTTC.